The TCR beta chain described here comes from a study of shared clonotypes between healthy human individuals. About the study: CD4 naive cells filled three plates per donor, CD4 memory three, CD8 naive two and CD8 memory one.

The CDR3 has 13 amino acids. Between the trimmed V and J ends, which lost 7 bases and 3 bases, there was a span of 9 bases. Looked up from germline, CDR1 is MDHEN and CDR2 is SYDVKM. Cells designated naive CD8 were CD45RO-negative and were positively selected for CCR7, with terminally differentiated effector memory CD45RA+ cells excluded. Genomic DNA of each subset was evenly split across several immunoSEQ plates. In the sorted-subset replicate PCRs, 200 ng DNA, 25,000 to 30,000 T cell genomes, was used. The table came from immunoSEQ multiplex PCR; TCRdb's copy has only in-frame clones and leaves some out. Of some 2.1 million clones in the sample, just under 95% were seen once.

The sequence was obtained from a man between 18 and 29 years old in good health. Some clones in this sample may be carry-over from other donors' samples. The chain employs TRBV28 and TRBJ2-2; D gene ambiguous. Sequenced input: naive CD8+ T cells from PBMCs. CDR3: CASNSRYTGELFF. The CDR3 DNA is TGTGCCAGCAATTCCCGCTACACCGGGGAGCTGTTTTTT.